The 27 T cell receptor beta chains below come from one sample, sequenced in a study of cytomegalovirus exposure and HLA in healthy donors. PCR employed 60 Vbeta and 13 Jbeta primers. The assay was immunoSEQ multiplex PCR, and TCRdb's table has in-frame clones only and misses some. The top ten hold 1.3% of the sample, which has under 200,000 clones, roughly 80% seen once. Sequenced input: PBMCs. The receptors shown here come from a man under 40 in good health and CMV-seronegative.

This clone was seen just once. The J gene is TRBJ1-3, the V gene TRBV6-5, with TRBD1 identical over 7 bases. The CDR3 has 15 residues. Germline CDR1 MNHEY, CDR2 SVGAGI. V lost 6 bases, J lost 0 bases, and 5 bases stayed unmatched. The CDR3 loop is CASSRGTDSGNTIYF. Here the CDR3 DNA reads TGTGCCAGCAGCCGAGGGACAGACTCTGGAAACACCATATATTTT.

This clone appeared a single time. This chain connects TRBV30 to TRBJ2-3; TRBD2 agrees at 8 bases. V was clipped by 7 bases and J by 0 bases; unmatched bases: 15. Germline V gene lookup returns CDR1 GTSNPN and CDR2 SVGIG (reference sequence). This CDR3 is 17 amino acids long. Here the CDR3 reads CAYLGGAMTFSTDTQYF. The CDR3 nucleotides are TGTGCCTACCTCGGGGGGGCCATGACTTTTAGCACAGATACGCAGTATTTT.

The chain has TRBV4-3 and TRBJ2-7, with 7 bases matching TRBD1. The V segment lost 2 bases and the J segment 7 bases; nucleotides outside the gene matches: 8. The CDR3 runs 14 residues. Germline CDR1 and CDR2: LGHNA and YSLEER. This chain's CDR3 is CASSQNRGAREQYF. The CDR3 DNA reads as TGCGCCAGCAGCCAAAACAGGGGCGCGAGGGAGCAGTACTTC.

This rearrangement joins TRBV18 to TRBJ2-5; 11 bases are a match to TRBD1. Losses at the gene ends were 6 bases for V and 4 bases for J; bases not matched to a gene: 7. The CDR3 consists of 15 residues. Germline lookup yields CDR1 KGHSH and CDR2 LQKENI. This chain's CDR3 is CASSSGTGGTETQYF. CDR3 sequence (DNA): TGTGCCAGCTCTTCCGGGACAGGGGGAACAGAGACCCAGTACTTC.

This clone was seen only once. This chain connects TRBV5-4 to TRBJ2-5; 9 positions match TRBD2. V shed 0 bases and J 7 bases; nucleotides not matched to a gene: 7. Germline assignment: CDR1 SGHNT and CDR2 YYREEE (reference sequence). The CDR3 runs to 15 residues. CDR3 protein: CASSLVAGGSGTQYF. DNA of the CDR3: TGTGCCAGCAGCTTGGTCGCGGGAGGGAGTGGGACCCAGTACTTC.

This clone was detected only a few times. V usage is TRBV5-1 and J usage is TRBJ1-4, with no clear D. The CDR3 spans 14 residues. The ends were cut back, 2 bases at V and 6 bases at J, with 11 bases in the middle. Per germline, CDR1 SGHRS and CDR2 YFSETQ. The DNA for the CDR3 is TGCGCCAGCAGCTTTGAGGGAAGAGATGAAAAACTGTTTTTT. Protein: CASSFEGRDEKLFF.

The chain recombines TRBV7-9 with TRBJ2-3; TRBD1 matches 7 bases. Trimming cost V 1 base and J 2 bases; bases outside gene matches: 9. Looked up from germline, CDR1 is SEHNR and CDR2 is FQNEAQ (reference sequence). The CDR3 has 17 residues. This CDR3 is CASSLGFEGASTDTQYF. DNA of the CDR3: TGTGCCAGCAGCTTAGGGTTCGAGGGGGCTTCCACAGATACGCAGTATTTT.

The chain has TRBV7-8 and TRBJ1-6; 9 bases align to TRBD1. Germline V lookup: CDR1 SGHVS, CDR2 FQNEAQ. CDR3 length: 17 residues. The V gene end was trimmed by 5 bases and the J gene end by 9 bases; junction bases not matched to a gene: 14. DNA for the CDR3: TGTGCCAGCAGCGAGGGAATTGGGACAGGGCTCGGTTCACCCCTCCACTTT. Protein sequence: CASSEGIGTGLGSPLHF.

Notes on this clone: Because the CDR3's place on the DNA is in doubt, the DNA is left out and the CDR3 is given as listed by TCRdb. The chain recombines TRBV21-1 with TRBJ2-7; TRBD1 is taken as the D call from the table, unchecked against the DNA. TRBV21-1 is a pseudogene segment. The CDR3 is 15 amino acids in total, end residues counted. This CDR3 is CASSRWGTGAYEQYF.

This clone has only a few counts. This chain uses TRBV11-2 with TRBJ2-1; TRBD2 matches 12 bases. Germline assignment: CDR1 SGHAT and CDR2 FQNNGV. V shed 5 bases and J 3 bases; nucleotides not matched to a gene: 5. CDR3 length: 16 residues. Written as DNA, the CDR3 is TGTGCCAGCAGCCCCCGACTAGCGGGAGTCTACAATGAGCAGTTCTTC. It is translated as CASSPRLAGVYNEQFF.

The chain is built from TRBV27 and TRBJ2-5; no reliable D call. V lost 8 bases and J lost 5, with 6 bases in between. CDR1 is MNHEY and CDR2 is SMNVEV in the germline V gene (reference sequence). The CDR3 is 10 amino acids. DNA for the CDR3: TGTGCCAGCGGGCATGAGACCCAGTACTTC. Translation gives CASGHETQYF.

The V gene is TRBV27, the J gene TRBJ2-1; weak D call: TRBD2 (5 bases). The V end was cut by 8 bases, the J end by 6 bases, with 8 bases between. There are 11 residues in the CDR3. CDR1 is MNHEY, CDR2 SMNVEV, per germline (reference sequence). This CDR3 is CASLEGNEQFF. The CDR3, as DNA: TGTGCCAGCCTAGAGGGCAATGAGCAGTTCTTC.

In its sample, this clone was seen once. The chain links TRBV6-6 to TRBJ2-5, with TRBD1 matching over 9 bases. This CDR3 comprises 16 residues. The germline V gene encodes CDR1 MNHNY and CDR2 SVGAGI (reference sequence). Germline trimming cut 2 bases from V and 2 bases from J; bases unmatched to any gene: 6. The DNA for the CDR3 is TGTGCCAGCAGTTACGGGACAGGGATCCTTCAAGAGACCCAGTACTTC. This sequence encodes CASSYGTGILQETQYF.

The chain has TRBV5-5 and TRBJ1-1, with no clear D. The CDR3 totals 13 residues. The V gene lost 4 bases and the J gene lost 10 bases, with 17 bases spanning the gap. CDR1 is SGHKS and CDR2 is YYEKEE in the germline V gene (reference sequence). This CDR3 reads CASSRGTLEGAFF. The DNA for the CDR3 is TGTGCCAGCAGCCGGGGTACATTGGAGGGAGCTTTCTTT.

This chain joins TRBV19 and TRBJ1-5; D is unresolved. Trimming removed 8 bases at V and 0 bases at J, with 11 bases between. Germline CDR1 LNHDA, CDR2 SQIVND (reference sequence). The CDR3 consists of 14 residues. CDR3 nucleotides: TGTGCCAGTCGGGGAACTTATAGCAATCAGCCCCAGCATTTT. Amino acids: CASRGTYSNQPQHF.

The CDR3 nucleotides read TGTGCCAGCAGTACACAGGGCAATCAGCCCCAGCATTTT. Its protein product is CASSTQGNQPQHF. The gene calls are TRBV2 and TRBJ1-5; tentatively, D is TRBD1 (5 bases). The germline V gene encodes CDR1 SNHLY and CDR2 FYNNEI. The CDR3 consists of 13 residues. The V and J ends lost 5 bases and 2 bases respectively, with 7 bases between them.

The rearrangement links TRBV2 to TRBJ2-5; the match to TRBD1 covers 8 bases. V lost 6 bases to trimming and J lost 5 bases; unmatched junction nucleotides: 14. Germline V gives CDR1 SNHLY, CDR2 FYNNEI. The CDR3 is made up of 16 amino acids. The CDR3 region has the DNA TGTGCCAGCAGCCCACCCTTAGGGACAGGACTTGAGACCCAGTACTTC. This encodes CASSPPLGTGLETQYF.

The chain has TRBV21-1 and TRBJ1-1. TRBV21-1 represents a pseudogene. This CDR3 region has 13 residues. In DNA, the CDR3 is TGTGCCAGCAGTCAAGACCCGGGAACCGCAGATTTCTTT. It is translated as CASSQDPGTADFF.

CDR3 sequence reads: CAVQGANGNTIYF. In DNA form, the CDR3 reads TGTGCCGTCCAGGGGGCGAATGGAAACACCATATATTTT. V is TRBV6-5 and J is TRBJ1-3, with 8 bases identical to TRBD1. There are 13 residues in the CDR3. The ends lost 11 bases at V and 3 bases at J; junction bases unmatched: 6. Germline V gene lookup returns CDR1 MNHEY and CDR2 SVGAGI.

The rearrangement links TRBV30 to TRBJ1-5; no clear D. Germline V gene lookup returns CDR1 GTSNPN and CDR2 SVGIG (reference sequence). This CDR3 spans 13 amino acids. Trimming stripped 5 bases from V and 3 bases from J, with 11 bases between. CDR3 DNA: TGTGCCTGGGGGAGGAGTTTCAATCAGCCCCAGCATTTT. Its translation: CAWGRSFNQPQHF.

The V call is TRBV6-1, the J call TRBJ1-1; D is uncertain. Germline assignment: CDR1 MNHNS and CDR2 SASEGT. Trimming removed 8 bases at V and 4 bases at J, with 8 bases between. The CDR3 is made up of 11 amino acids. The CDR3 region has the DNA TGTGCCAGCTTGTGGAGCACTGAAGCTTTCTTT. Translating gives CASLWSTEAFF.

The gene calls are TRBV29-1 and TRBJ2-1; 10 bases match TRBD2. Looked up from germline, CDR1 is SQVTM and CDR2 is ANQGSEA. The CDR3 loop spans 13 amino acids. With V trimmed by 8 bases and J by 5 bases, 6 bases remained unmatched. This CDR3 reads CSTSGGGHNEQFF. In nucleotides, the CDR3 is TGCAGCACCAGCGGGGGGGGCCACAATGAGCAGTTCTTC.

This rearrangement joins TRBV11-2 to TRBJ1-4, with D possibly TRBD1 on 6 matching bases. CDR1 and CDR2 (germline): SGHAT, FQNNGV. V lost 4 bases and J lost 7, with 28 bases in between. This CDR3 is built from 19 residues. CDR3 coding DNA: TGTGCCAGCAGCTCACGACGGATCCAACAGGGCCTAGGGACTGAAAAACTGTTTTTT. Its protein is CASSSRRIQQGLGTEKLFF.

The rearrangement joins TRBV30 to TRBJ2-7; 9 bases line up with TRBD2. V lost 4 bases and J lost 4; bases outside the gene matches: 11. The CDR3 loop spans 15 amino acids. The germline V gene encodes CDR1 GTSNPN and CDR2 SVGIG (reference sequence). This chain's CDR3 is CAWKVPAGGRYEQYF. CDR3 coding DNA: TGTGCCTGGAAGGTACCAGCGGGAGGACGGTACGAGCAGTACTTC.

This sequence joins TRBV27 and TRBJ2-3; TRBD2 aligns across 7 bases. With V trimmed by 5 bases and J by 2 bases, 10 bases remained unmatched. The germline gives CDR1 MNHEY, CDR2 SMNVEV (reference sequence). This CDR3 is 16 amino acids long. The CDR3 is CASSPRGRGVTDTQYF. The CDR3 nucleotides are TGTGCCAGCAGTCCCCGGGGTCGGGGGGTCACAGATACGCAGTATTTT.

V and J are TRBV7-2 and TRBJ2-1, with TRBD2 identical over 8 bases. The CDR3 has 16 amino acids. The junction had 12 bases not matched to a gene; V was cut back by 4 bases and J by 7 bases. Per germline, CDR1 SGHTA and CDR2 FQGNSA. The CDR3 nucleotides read TGTGCCAGCAGCTCCGGGGCGGCGGGGGGTCGGAATGAGCAGTTCTTC. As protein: CASSSGAAGGRNEQFF.

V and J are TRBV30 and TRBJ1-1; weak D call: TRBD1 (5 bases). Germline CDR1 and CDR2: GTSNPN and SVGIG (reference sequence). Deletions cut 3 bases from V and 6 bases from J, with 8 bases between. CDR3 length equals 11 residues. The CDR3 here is CAWSIGAEAFF. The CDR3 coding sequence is TGTGCCTGGAGCATAGGGGCTGAAGCTTTCTTT.